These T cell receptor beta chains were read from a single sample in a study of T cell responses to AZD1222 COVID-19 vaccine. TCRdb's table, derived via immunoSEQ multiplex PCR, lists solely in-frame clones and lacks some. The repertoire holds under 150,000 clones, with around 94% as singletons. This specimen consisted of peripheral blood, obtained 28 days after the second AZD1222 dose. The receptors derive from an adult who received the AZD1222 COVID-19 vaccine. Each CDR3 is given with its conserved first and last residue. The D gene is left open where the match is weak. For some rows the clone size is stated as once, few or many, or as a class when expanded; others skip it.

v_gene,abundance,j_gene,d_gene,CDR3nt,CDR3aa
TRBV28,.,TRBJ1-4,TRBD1,TGTGCCAGCAGTACCTACAGGGGAACTAATGAAAAACTGTTTTTT,CASSTYRGTNEKLFF
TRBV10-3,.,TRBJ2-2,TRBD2,TGTGCCATCAGTGATGCTAGCGGGGCTCTGAACACCGGGGAGCTGTTTTTT,CAISDASGALNTGELFF
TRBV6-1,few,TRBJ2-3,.,TGTGCCAGCAGTGAAGGCCTTTGGGGGAGTGCAGATACGCAGTATTTT,CASSEGLWGSADTQYF
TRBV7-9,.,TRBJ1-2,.,TGTGCCAGCAGCTTGAGGGACATTTCTAACTATGGCTACACCTTC,CASSLRDISNYGYTF
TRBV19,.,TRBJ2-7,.,TGTGCCAGTAGTTCGCGGGAATTCGGCTCCTACGAGCAGTACTTC,CASSSREFGSYEQYF
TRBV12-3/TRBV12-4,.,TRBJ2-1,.,TGTGCCAGCAGTTTAACTAACAATGAGCAGTTCTTC,CASSLTNNEQFF
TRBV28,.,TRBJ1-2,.,TGTGCCACCCTAAAGGGGTATGGCTACACCTTC,CATLKGYGYTF
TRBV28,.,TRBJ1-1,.,TGTGCCAGCATACGGGGGGACATTTTGAACACTGAAGCTTTCTTT,CASIRGDILNTEAFF
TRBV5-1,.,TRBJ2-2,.,TGCGCCAGCAGCTTTAACGCCGGGGAGCTGTTTTTT,CASSFNAGELFF
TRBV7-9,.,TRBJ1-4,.,TGTGCCAGCAGCTTATCAACCGTTGAAAAACTGTTTTTT,CASSLSTVEKLFF
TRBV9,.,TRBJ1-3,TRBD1,TGTGCCAGCAGCCTCGGACAGGGCGGAAACACCATATATTTT,CASSLGQGGNTIYF
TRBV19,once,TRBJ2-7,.,TGTGCCAGTAGTATTGGAGAAGAGCAGTACTTC,CASSIGEEQYF
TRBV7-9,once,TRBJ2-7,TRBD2,TGTGCCAGCAGCTTGACTAGCGACGAGCAGTACTTC,CASSLTSDEQYF
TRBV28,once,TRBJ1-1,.,TGTGCCAGCAGTCCCCGGGACGCTGGAGACACTGAAGCTTTCTTT,CASSPRDAGDTEAFF
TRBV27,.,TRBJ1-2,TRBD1,TGTGCCAGCAGTTTATGGTCAGGGGGGTTGTCTCAGTATGGCTACACCTTC,CASSLWSGGLSQYGYTF
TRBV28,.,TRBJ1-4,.,TGTGCCAGCAGTTCTCCCCCCACCGGGCGTGGTGAAAAACTGTTTTTT,CASSSPPTGRGEKLFF
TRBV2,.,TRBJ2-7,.,TGTGCCAGCAGTGAAGCTGAGGGGATAAACCACGAGCAGTACTTC,CASSEAEGINHEQYF
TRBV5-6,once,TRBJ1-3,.,TGTGCCAGCAGCTCCATGTCGGGAGTGATGGGAAACACCATATATTTT,CASSSMSGVMGNTIYF
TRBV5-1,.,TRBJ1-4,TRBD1,TGCGCCAGCAGCACCACAGGGGAGACTAATGAAAAACTGTTTTTT,CASSTTGETNEKLFF
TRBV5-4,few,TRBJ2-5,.,TGTGCCAGCAGCTTGTATCGGGGGCGGGAGACCCAGTACTTC,CASSLYRGRETQYF
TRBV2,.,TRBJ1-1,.,TGTGCCAGCCAGAACACTGAAGCTTTCTTT,CASQNTEAFF
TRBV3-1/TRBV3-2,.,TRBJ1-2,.,TGTGCCAGCAGCCAAGATCAAGGCTTCGGACACCACTATGGCTACACCTTC,CASSQDQGFGHHYGYTF
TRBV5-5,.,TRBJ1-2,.,TGTGCCAGCAGGTTACAGGGTTGGGACTATGGCTACACCTTC,CASRLQGWDYGYTF
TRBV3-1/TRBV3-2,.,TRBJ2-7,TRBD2,TGTGCCAGCAGCCACAACCCAGGTTCTAGCGGTGTCTTCCCGTACTTC,CASSHNPGSSGVFPYF
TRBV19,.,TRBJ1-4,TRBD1,TGTGCCAGTAGTACCCGACAGGGGTACGAAAAACTGTTTTTT,CASSTRQGYEKLFF
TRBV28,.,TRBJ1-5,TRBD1,TGTGCCAGCAGTTTATGGACAGGGGCTGGACAGCCCCAGCATTTT,CASSLWTGAGQPQHF
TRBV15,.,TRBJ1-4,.,TGTGCCACCAGCAGAGATAGAGGGGTTCGTGAAAAACTGTTTTTT,CATSRDRGVREKLFF
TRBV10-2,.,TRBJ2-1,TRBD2,TGCGCCAGCAGTGAAATTCGACTAGCGGGAGGGTGGGGAAATGAGCAGTTCTTC,CASSEIRLAGGWGNEQFF
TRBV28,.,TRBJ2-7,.,TGTGCCAGCAACTATTTGGGGGTCTCCTACGAGCAGTACTTC,CASNYLGVSYEQYF
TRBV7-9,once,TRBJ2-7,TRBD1,TGTGCCAGCAGAGGAACAGGGGGCTCCTACGAGCAGTACTTC,CASRGTGGSYEQYF
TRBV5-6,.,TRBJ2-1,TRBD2,TGTGCCAGCAGCCGGCGGCTAGCGGGAGACTCCTACAATGAGCAGTTCTTC,CASSRRLAGDSYNEQFF
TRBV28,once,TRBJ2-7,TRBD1,TGTGCCAGCAGCCTCATTCAAGGGACAGGGGGGGAGGCGCAGTACTTC,CASSLIQGTGGEAQYF
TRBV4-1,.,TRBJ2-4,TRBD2,TGCGCCAGCAGCCATTCTAGCGGGAGGGAAACCAAAAACATTCAGTACTTC,CASSHSSGRETKNIQYF
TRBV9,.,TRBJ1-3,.,TGTGCCAGCAGCGTACGGGGCGCCTCCTCTGGAAACACCATATATTTT,CASSVRGASSGNTIYF
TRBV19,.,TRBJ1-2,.,TGTGCCAGTAGCGTCGGGACGGGCCCCAGGGGCTACACCTTC,CASSVGTGPRGYTF
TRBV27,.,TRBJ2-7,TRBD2,TGTGCCAATCCGGGACTAGCGGATAGAGGGGGCTACGAGCAGTACTTC,CANPGLADRGGYEQYF
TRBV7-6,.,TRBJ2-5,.,TGTGCCAGCAGCGACGGGACCCAGTACTTC,CASSDGTQYF
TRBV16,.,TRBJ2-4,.,TGTGCCAGCAGCCTAAACTTGAAGAACATTCAGTACTTC,CASSLNLKNIQYF
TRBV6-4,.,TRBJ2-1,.,TGTGCCAGCAGTGACCCCGGGACCGACAATGAGCAGTTCTTC,CASSDPGTDNEQFF
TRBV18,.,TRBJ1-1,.,TGTGCCAGCTCACCCTTCACAGGGCTGAACACTGAAGCTTTCTTT,CASSPFTGLNTEAFF
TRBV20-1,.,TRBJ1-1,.,TGCAGTGTCAGGGTGGGAACTGAAGCTTTCTTT,CSVRVGTEAFF
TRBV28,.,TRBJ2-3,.,TGTGCCAGCAGTTTATCCCTCGCCTACACAGATACGCAGTATTTT,CASSLSLAYTDTQYF
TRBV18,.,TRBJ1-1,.,TGTGCCAGCTCACTACGTATGCAGGGGAACACTGAAGCTTTCTTT,CASSLRMQGNTEAFF
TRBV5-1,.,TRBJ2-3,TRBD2,TGCGCCAGCAGCATGGGACTAGCCGGCACAGATACGCAGTATTTT,CASSMGLAGTDTQYF
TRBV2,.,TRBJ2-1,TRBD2,TGTGCCAGCAGTGATCCAGCGGGAGGGGGTAATGAGCAGTTCTTC,CASSDPAGGGNEQFF
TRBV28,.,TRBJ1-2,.,TGTGCCAGCACAAAGACAGTCTATGGCTACACCTTC,CASTKTVYGYTF
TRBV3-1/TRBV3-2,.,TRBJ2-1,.,TGTGCCAGCAGCCGGAGGGGGAGGGCCGGGAATGAGCAGTTCTTC,CASSRRGRAGNEQFF
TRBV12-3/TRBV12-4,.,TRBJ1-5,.,TGTGCCAGCAGTTCCGACAGCAATCAGCCCCAGCATTTT,CASSSDSNQPQHF
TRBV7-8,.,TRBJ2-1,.,TGTGCCACCGAGGGCGGCGTGGAGCAGTTCTTC,CATEGGVEQFF
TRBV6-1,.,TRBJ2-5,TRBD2,TGTGCCAGCAGTGATTTCGGGCGGGAGACAGAGACCCAGTACTTC,CASSDFGRETETQYF
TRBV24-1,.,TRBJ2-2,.,TGTGCCACCAGTGACCCCCTAGACAGGCCCGGGGAGCTGTTTTTT,CATSDPLDRPGELFF
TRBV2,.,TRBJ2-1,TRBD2,TGTGCCAGCAGTGAAGTTTTTGTGGTCGGACTAGAAGATGAGCAGTTCTTC,CASSEVFVVGLEDEQFF
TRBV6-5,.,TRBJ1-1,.,TGTGCCAGCAGCCCGGGACATTGGAACACTGAAGCTTTCTTT,CASSPGHWNTEAFF
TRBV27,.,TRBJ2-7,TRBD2,TGTGCCAGCAGACTAGCGGGAGGGCCCTCGGGCGAGCAGTACTTC,CASRLAGGPSGEQYF
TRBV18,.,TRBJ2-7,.,TGTGCCAGCTCACCGGGCGGGACCCTAACCTACGAGCAGTACTTC,CASSPGGTLTYEQYF
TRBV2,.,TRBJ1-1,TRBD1,TGTGCCAGCAGTGAAAGAACAGGGGTCGTTGGTGAAGCTTTCTTT,CASSERTGVVGEAFF